Below are 14 T cell receptor beta chains sequenced from a single sample in a study of shared clonotypes between healthy human individuals. The table came from immunoSEQ multiplex PCR; TCRdb's copy has only in-frame clones and leaves some out. Of about 680,000 clones listed, roughly 72% were seen once; the top ten hold around 1.8%. The sample taken for sequencing was memory CD4+ T cells sorted from blood. The subset here: CD45RA-negative fraction. All receptors come from a woman aged 30 to 39 in good health.

The chain joins TRBV5-1 to TRBJ2-7; 10 positions match TRBD1. V lost 1 base to trimming and J lost 4 bases; unmatched junction nucleotides: 5. Germline CDR1 SGHRS, CDR2 YFSETQ. The CDR3 spans 15 residues. The CDR3 DNA sequence: TGCGCCAGCAGCTTGATGGGACAGGGGTTATACGAGCAGTACTTC. This gives the protein CASSLMGQGLYEQYF.

The rearrangement links TRBV2 to TRBJ2-7; 10 nucleotides match TRBD1. Germline lookup yields CDR1 SNHLY and CDR2 FYNNEI. The ends lost 11 bases at V and 2 bases at J; junction bases unmatched: 6. CDR3 length equals 13 residues. CDR3 DNA sequence: TGTGCCGGGGGACAGGGGACAGCCTACGAGCAGTACTTC. Its protein is CAGGQGTAYEQYF.

V and J are TRBV5-1 and TRBJ2-3; D perhaps matches TRBD2 (5 bases). Germline V gives CDR1 SGHRS, CDR2 YFSETQ. V was trimmed by 0 bases and J by 0 bases, leaving 11 bases between them. CDR3 length equals 16 residues. CDR3 nucleotide sequence: TGCGCCAGCAGCTTGGGCGGGCCCCCGAGCACAGATACGCAGTATTTT. This translates into CASSLGGPPSTDTQYF.

The rearrangement uses TRBV19 and TRBJ1-5; unclear D gene. The germline V gene has CDR1 LNHDA and CDR2 SQIVND (reference sequence). Trimming left V 5 bases short and J 4 bases short, with 12 bases between. The CDR3 length is 14 residues. Written as DNA, the CDR3 is TGTGCCAGTAGTCTCGGGAGTCAAAATCAGCCCCAGCATTTT. Its translation: CASSLGSQNQPQHF. Full variable domain (missing parts from reference TRBV19 and TRBJ1-5): DGGITQSPKYLFRKEGQNVTLSCEQNLNHDAMYWYRQDPGQGLRLIYYSQIVNDFQKGDIAEGYSVSREKKESFPLTVTSAQKNPTAFYLCASSLGSQNQPQHFGDGTRLSIL.

This clone was found many times. This rearrangement joins TRBV7-9 to TRBJ2-7; 12 bases fit TRBD2. V shed 7 bases and J 3 bases; nucleotides not matched to a gene: 1. CDR1 and CDR2 from the germline V gene are SEHNR and FQNEAQ (reference sequence). The CDR3 has 13 amino acids. CDR3 region: CASKLAGGYEQYF. Written as DNA, the CDR3 is TGTGCCAGCAAACTAGCGGGAGGCTACGAGCAGTACTTC.

The rearrangement joins TRBV4-1 to TRBJ1-1; 7 bases are a match to TRBD1. Per the germline V gene, CDR1 is MGHRA and CDR2 is YSYEKL. Losses at the gene ends were 4 bases for V and 2 bases for J; bases not matched to a gene: 7. The CDR3 extends over 15 amino acids. The DNA of the CDR3 is TGCGCCAGCAGCCGGGAAGGACAGGATAACACTGAAGCTTTCTTT. Protein product: CASSREGQDNTEAFF.

This chain links TRBV5-4 with TRBJ2-7; tentatively, D is TRBD1 or TRBD2 (5 bases each). Germline V CDR1 and CDR2: SGHNT, YYREEE (reference sequence). The ends were cut back, 0 bases at V and 0 bases at J, with 7 bases in the middle. The CDR3 is 14 amino acids. DNA for the CDR3: TGTGCCAGCAGCTTGGGGGGGAGCTCCTACGAGCAGTACTTC. Amino acids: CASSLGGSSYEQYF.

The J gene is TRBJ2-5, the V gene TRBV5-1, with 10 bases fitting TRBD1. In germline, CDR1 is SGHRS, CDR2 YFSETQ. This CDR3 has 15 residues. V was pared by 4 bases and J by 3 bases, with 6 bases of the junction left unmatched. CDR3 sequence reads: CASSRLTGGEETQYF. For the CDR3, the DNA is TGCGCCAGCAGCAGACTGACAGGGGGCGAAGAGACCCAGTACTTC.

The chain joins TRBV12-5 to TRBJ2-1; TRBD2 agrees at 9 bases. J gave up 4 bases and V 2 bases, and 9 bases lay outside the gene matches. CDR1 is LGHNT, CDR2 FRNRAP, per germline. This CDR3 contains 17 residues. CDR3 residues: CASGLFLGLATYNEQFF. The CDR3 DNA sequence: TGTGCTAGTGGTTTGTTTCTAGGACTAGCGACTTACAATGAGCAGTTCTTC. Combining the CDR3 with reference TRBV12-5 and TRBJ2-1 gives the whole variable domain DARVTQTPRHKVTEMGQEVTMRCQPILGHNTVFWYRQTMMQGLELLAYFRNRAPLDDSGMPKDRFSAEMPDATLATLKIQPSEPRDSAVYFCASGLFLGLATYNEQFFGPGTRLTVL.

The chain uses TRBV7-9 and TRBJ1-2, with 8 bases aligning to TRBD1. Germline loops: CDR1 SEHNR, CDR2 FQNEAQ (reference sequence). The CDR3 loop spans 13 amino acids. V was clipped by 4 bases and J by 7 bases; unmatched bases: 5. CDR3 sequence: CASSSDRVGGYTF. The CDR3 nucleotides read TGTGCCAGCAGCTCGGACAGGGTTGGTGGCTACACCTTC. The whole variable domain, filled in from reference TRBV7-9 and TRBJ1-2, reads DTGVSQNPRHKITKRGQNVTFRCDPISEHNRLYWYRQTLGQGPEFLTYFQNEAQLEKSRLLSDRFSAERPKGSFSTLEIQRTEQGDSAMYLCASSSDRVGGYTFGSGTRLTVV.

Comments on this clone: One base separates it from a far larger clone, so it is likely a read error. The chain uses TRBV6-1 and TRBJ2-5; D tentatively fits TRBD1 or TRBD2 (5 bases each). The germline CDR1 and CDR2 sequences are MNHNS and SASEGT. The CDR3 spans 13 residues. The V end lost 7 bases, the J end lost 5 bases, and 14 bases lay between the germline ends. Here the CDR3 DNA reads TGTGCCAGCACGAGGGGAATGGCGGAGACCCAGTACTTC. Amino acids: CASTRGMAETQYF.

In this sample, this clone turned up once. The gene calls are TRBV6-6 and TRBJ1-2; TRBD1 matches at 7 bases. The CDR3 extends over 13 amino acids. The trim removed 5 bases at V and 6 bases at J, leaving 6 bases unmatched. The germline V gene encodes CDR1 MNHNY and CDR2 SVGAGI (reference sequence). CDR3 loop: CASSQGTEDGYTF. CDR3 in DNA: TGTGCCAGCAGTCAGGGGACAGAAGATGGCTACACCTTC.

This clone has just a few counts. The rearrangement joins TRBV21-1 to TRBJ2-5; TRBD1, the table's D call, was not compared with the DNA. TRBV21-1 is flagged as a pseudogene. The CDR3 runs to 14 residues. CDR3 in amino acids: CASNFGDSQETQYF. In nucleotides, the CDR3 is TGTGCCAGCAACTTTGGGGACAGCCAAGAGACCCAGTACTTC.

V is TRBV30 and J is TRBJ2-3; the D is unclear. Germline assignment: CDR1 GTSNPN and CDR2 SVGIG (reference sequence). Trimming took 2 bases from V and 6 from J, leaving 12 bases between them. The CDR3 sequence is 13 residues long. The CDR3 is CAWSRILRDTQYF. The CDR3 DNA is TGTGCCTGGAGTCGAATCCTACGGGATACGCAGTATTTT. Filled out from reference TRBV30 and TRBJ2-3, the complete variable domain reads SQTIHQWPATLVQPVGSPLSLECTVEGTSNPNLYWYRQAAGRGLQLLFYSVGIGQISSEVPQNLSASRPQDRQFILSSKKLLLSDSGFYLCAWSRILRDTQYFGPGTRLTVL.